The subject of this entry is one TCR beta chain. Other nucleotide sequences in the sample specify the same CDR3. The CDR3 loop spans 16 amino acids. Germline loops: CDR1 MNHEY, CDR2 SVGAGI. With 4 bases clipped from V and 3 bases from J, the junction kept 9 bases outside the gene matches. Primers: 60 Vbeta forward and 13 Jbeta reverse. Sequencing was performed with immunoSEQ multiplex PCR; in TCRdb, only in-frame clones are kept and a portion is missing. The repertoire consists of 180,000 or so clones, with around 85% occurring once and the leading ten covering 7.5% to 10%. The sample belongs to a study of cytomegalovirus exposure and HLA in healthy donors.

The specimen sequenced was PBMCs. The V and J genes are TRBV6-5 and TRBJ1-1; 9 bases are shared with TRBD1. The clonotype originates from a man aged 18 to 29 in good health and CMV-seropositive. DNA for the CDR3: TGTGCCAGCAGTTTTGCCGGGACAGGGCCGGACACTGAAGCTTTCTTT. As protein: CASSFAGTGPDTEAFF.